The text below deals with one T cell receptor (beta chain). Naive CD8 cells, CD45RO-negative and positively selected for CCR7, excluded terminally differentiated effector memory CD45RA+ cells. Deletions cut 5 bases from V and 1 base from J, with 16 bases between. CDR1 is SGHAT, CDR2 FQNNGV, per germline. This CDR3 is built from 16 residues. This sample was taken from a study of shared clonotypes between healthy human individuals. The method was immunoSEQ multiplex PCR; TCRdb's version includes in-frame clones alone and lacks a portion of them. The data contain about 2.1 million clones, 80% to 95% of them singletons.

The source of this sequence is a man younger than 35 in good health. Some clones in this sample may be carry-over from other donors' samples. The V and J genes are TRBV11-2 and TRBJ2-3; possible D gene TRBD2, 5 bases. The sample comprised naive CD8+ T cells from PBMCs. This CDR3 is CASSPTLGDGTDTQYF. As DNA, the CDR3 is TGTGCCAGCAGCCCCACACTAGGTGACGGCACAGATACGCAGTATTTT.